These 5 T cell receptor beta chains originate from one sample sequenced in a study of vaccination and CD4 T cells after COVID-19. These receptors have no known antigen. Documented treatment: approximately 10-day PBMC culture with coronavirus spike peptide pools or control peptides (ViraFEST assay). The study sequenced cultured CD4+ T cell DNA using the Oncomine TCR Beta short-read assay. Each CDR3 protein gets one entry after TCRdb re-called the PCR reads with MiXCR. Of fewer than 20,000 distinct CDR3 sequences in the sample, approximately 41% are singletons; the top ten hold roughly 8.4%. Sequencing used CD4+ T cells from blood, cultured in vitro. The origin of the receptors is a human donor who had recovered from COVID-19.

The J gene is TRBJ2-5, the V gene TRBV30; D gene uncertain. The CDR3 extends over 16 amino acids. Germline CDR1 is GTSNPN and CDR2 is SVGIG (reference sequence). The V gene lost 2 bases and the J gene lost 1 base, with 17 bases spanning the gap. The CDR3: CAWSHRVPGSQETQYF. CDR3 bases: TGTGCCTGGAGTCATAGGGTTCCGGGTTCCCAAGAGACCCAGTACTTC.

V gene TRBV6-5 combines with J gene TRBJ1-5; D is unresolved. The CDR3 spans 13 residues. CDR1 is MNHEY, CDR2 SVGAGI, per germline. Trimming left V 2 bases short and J 7 bases short, with 9 bases between. CDR3 protein: CASSYGGSQPQHF. The DNA of the CDR3 is TGTGCCAGCAGTTACGGCGGGAGCCAGCCCCAGCATTTT.

J is TRBJ1-2 and V is TRBV5-1, with 10 bases fitting TRBD1. In germline, CDR1 is SGHRS, CDR2 YFSETQ. The ends lost 4 bases at V and 7 bases at J; junction bases unmatched: 7. The CDR3 is made up of 14 amino acids. Here the CDR3 reads CASSKGTGDVGYTF. CDR3 bases: TGCGCCAGCAGCAAAGGGACAGGGGACGTTGGCTACACCTTC.

This clonotype was counted a few times. This rearrangement joins TRBV5-5 to TRBJ1-6; D gene unclear. The germline gives CDR1 SGHKS, CDR2 YYEKEE (reference sequence). V was cut by 1 base and J by 7 bases, with 15 bases left in between. The CDR3 extends over 16 amino acids. The CDR3 here is CASSLNPSTGNSPLHF. The CDR3 DNA sequence: TGTGCCAGCAGCTTGAACCCCTCGACGGGAAATTCACCCCTCCACTTT.

This clonotype was detected a few times. The V call is TRBV7-8, the J call TRBJ2-7, with TRBD1 matching over 9 bases. Germline V lookup: CDR1 SGHVS, CDR2 FQNEAQ. J lost 3 bases, V lost 5 bases, and 5 bases had no gene match. CDR3 length: 14 amino acids. Here the CDR3 reads CASSAGTGRYEQYF. The CDR3 coding sequence is TGTGCCAGCAGCGCAGGGACAGGGCGCTACGAGCAGTACTTC.